This T cell receptor beta chain was observed in a study of cytotoxic CD8 clonotypes in ibrutinib-treated CLL. Produced via immunoSEQ multiplex PCR; TCRdb's table is partial and in-frame only. Here the sample spans about 300,000 clones, about 61% being singletons. General study results and limits: Public clonotypes were rare and shrank or held steady on treatment.

This clone was seen just once. The antigen is undetermined. The CDR3 spans 14 residues. Germline V gene data show CDR1 as ENHRY and CDR2 as SYGVKD. V was pared by 0 bases and J by 7 bases, with 3 bases of the junction left unmatched. The chain joins TRBV10-3 to TRBJ2-7; TRBD1 matches 10 bases. Sequenced here: PBMCs, sampled after 36 months of ibrutinib treatment. This TCR derives from a human donor with chronic lymphocytic leukemia. CDR3 nucleotides: TGTGCCATCAGTGAGTCGGGACAGGGGTGGGAGCAGTACTTC. Its translation is CAISESGQGWEQYF.